The 27 T cell receptor beta chains below all came from one sample that was sequenced in a study of blood T cells in healthy people across ages. Using a J-beta primer mix together with a sample-barcoded 5' primer, a second PCR was run for 7 to 11 cycles. TCRdb used MiXCR to reprocess the 5' RACE reads, holding one entry per CDR3 protein. The sample includes roughly 1,000,000 distinct CDR3 sequences, about 25% seen only once; the top ten take 0.65% to 0.95%. The data were also submitted as part of a second study, on T cells of mothers and their children.

The sequenced material came from blood. The receptors stem from a girl aged 2-10 years in good health.

V usage is TRBV4-1 and J usage is TRBJ2-4, with D tentatively TRBD1 (5 bases). V dropped 0 bases and J dropped 10 bases, with 7 bases sitting between them. Germline-derived CDR1 and CDR2 are MGHRA and YSYEKL. The CDR3 runs 12 residues. The CDR3 nucleotides read TGCGCCAGCAGCCAAGATCACAGGATTCAGTACTTC. This sequence encodes CASSQDHRIQYF.

This chain joins TRBV9 and TRBJ2-1; 10 bases fit TRBD1. Germline V gives CDR1 SGDLS, CDR2 YYNGEE. J gave up 7 bases and V 5 bases, and 12 bases lay outside the gene matches. The CDR3 extends over 16 amino acids. This CDR3 reads CASSPLRDRGWNEQFF. The CDR3 DNA reads TGTGCCAGCAGTCCCCTCCGGGACAGGGGATGGAATGAGCAGTTCTTC.

This clonotype has just a few counts. J is TRBJ1-2 and V is TRBV27; 9 nucleotides line up with TRBD1. The length of the CDR3 is 15 residues. Per the germline V gene, CDR1 is MNHEY and CDR2 is SMNVEV (reference sequence). With 5 bases clipped from V and 4 bases from J, the junction kept 8 bases outside the gene matches. The CDR3 region has the DNA TGTGCCAGCAGTCCGGGGACAGGGAACCTCTATGGCTACACCTTC. It encodes CASSPGTGNLYGYTF.

This chain connects TRBV29-1 to TRBJ2-5; 8 bases agree with TRBD1. CDR3 length equals 13 residues. Germline CDR1 and CDR2: SQVTM and ANQGSEA. V was pared by 5 bases and J by 6 bases, with 8 bases of the junction left unmatched. CDR3 nucleotides: TGCAGCGTTTTAAACAGGGGGACAAAGACCCAGTACTTC. It yields the protein CSVLNRGTKTQYF.

The V and J genes are TRBV7-4 and TRBJ2-1, with D possibly TRBD1 on 8 matching bases. The length of the CDR3 is 19 residues. Germline CDR1 SGHVT, CDR2 SQSDAQ. Trimming left V 0 bases short and J 6 bases short, with 24 bases between. The CDR3 region is CASSLAPPTDRGGSNEQFF. CDR3 DNA: TGTGCCAGCAGCTTAGCGCCCCCAACAGACAGGGGAGGGAGCAATGAGCAGTTCTTC.

The gene calls are TRBV11-2 and TRBJ1-2, with D unclear. The V and J ends lost 1 base and 2 bases respectively, with 14 bases between them. The CDR3 runs 16 residues. The germline gives CDR1 SGHAT, CDR2 FQNNGV. CDR3 nucleotides: TGTGCCAGCAGCTTAGCCGCGGACGGCACCAACTATGGCTACACCTTC. Its protein is CASSLAADGTNYGYTF.

Only one count was recorded for this clonotype. The J gene is TRBJ1-5, the V gene TRBV6-2 or TRBV6-3; D is undetermined. Germline CDR1 MNHEY, CDR2 SVGEGT. This CDR3 has 13 residues. V was pared by 0 bases and J by 13 bases, with 13 bases between. CDR3 region: CASSYSQRWQQHF. The DNA of the CDR3 is TGTGCCAGCAGTTACTCCCAGAGGTGGCAACAGCATTTT.

The chain carries TRBV6-2 or TRBV6-3 and TRBJ2-3; tentative D call: TRBD1 (5 bases). V dropped 0 bases and J dropped 2 bases, with 12 bases sitting between them. CDR1 is MNHEY and CDR2 is SVGEGT in the germline V gene. The CDR3 has 16 residues. CDR3 residues: CASSYSSTDNTDTQYF. In DNA form, the CDR3 reads TGTGCCAGCAGTTACTCGTCGACAGACAACACAGATACGCAGTATTTT.

This clonotype was found a few times. The V call is TRBV20-1, the J call TRBJ2-7; D possibly corresponds to TRBD2 (6 bases). TRBJ2-1 matches the DNA end more closely, so the J call is doubtful. The CDR3 totals 14 residues. Germline CDR1 DFQATT, CDR2 SNEGSKA (reference sequence). The CDR3 sequence is CSAKPGLWRSEQFF. The CDR3 DNA sequence: TGCAGTGCTAAGCCGGGACTCTGGAGGTCCGAGCAGTTCTTC.

This clonotype was observed a few times. The chain joins TRBV11-1 to TRBJ2-5; D not certain. V gave up 0 bases and J gave up 2 bases, with 7 bases separating them. The CDR3 length is 14 residues. The germline gives CDR1 SGHAT, CDR2 FQDESV (reference sequence). The DNA of the CDR3 is TGTGCCAGCAGCTTAGCCGTCATGCAAGAGACCCAGTACTTC. Amino acid sequence: CASSLAVMQETQYF.

This clonotype has a handful of counts. The chain recombines TRBV20-1 with TRBJ2-5, with 7 positions matching TRBD2. The junction had 7 bases not matched to a gene; V was cut back by 4 bases and J by 5 bases. The CDR3 covers 13 residues. Per germline, CDR1 DFQATT and CDR2 SNEGSKA (reference sequence). The CDR3 loop is CSAKAGVVETQYF. The DNA for the CDR3 is TGCAGTGCTAAGGCGGGAGTCGTTGAGACCCAGTACTTC.

A few counts support this clonotype. The chain couples TRBV5-1 to TRBJ2-7, with D maybe TRBD1 (6 bases). Germline V gives CDR1 SGHRS, CDR2 YFSETQ. This CDR3 is built from 14 residues. V lost 2 bases and J lost 6, with 15 bases in between. CDR3 protein: CASSFRPGDSEQYF. CDR3 nucleotides: TGCGCCAGCAGCTTCCGCCCAGGGGATTCCGAGCAGTACTTC. Together with reference TRBV5-1 and TRBJ2-7, the CDR3 gives the full variable domain: KAGVTQTPRYLIKTRGQQVTLSCSPISGHRSVSWYQQTPGQGLQFLFEYFSETQRNKGNFPGRFSGRQFSNSRSEMNVSTLELGDSALYLCASSFRPGDSEQYFGPGTRLTVT.

This clonotype has more than one count but fewer than ten. The genes are TRBV4-1 and TRBJ2-7; TRBD1 might be the D (7 bases). V was shortened by 5 bases and J by 3 bases, with 20 bases between the two germline ends. The CDR3 is made up of 16 amino acids. Per the germline V gene, CDR1 is MGHRA and CDR2 is YSYEKL. The CDR3 bases are TGCGCCAGCAGCGAATCTCAGGGGGGATTACTCTACGAGCAGTACTTC. It translates to CASSESQGGLLYEQYF.

This chain connects TRBV6-1 to TRBJ1-2; TRBD1 is a possible D gene (6 bases). Germline V CDR1 and CDR2: MNHNS, SASEGT. V lost 4 bases and J 1 base, leaving 16 bases between the germline ends. The CDR3 spans 16 residues. CDR3 nucleotides: TGTGCCAGCAGTGCGAGACAGGATTTTTTTAACTATGGCTACACCTTC. Translated: CASSARQDFFNYGYTF.

To note about this clonotype: The junction shows a germline mismatch at one end, possibly a read error. This chain links TRBV7-2 with TRBJ2-4, with TRBD1 identical over 8 bases. Per germline, CDR1 SGHTA and CDR2 FQGNSA. The CDR3 runs to 11 residues. For the CDR3, the DNA is TGTGCCAGCGGACAGGGTCTCCACAGGTTCTTC. Translated: CASGQGLHRFF. Filled out from reference TRBV7-2 and TRBJ2-4, the complete variable domain reads GAGVSQSPSNKVTEKGKDVELRCDPISGHTALYWYRQSLGQGLEFLIYFQGNSAPDKSGLPSDRFSAERTGGSVSTLTIQRTQQEDSAVYLCASGQGLHRFFGAGTRLSVL.

The rearrangement joins TRBV27 to TRBJ2-3; 7 bases are a match to TRBD1. Germline assignment: CDR1 MNHEY and CDR2 SMNVEV (reference sequence). J gave up 2 bases and V 10 bases, and 18 bases lay outside the gene matches. CDR3 size: 17 residues. The CDR3 coding sequence is TGTGCCAACCATAATAGACCCCGGGACAGTCCCACAGATACGCAGTATTTT. Encoded protein: CANHNRPRDSPTDTQYF.

The rearrangement links TRBV3-1 to TRBJ2-1; TRBD2 is a possible D gene (6 bases). CDR3 length: 14 residues. Germline V CDR1 and CDR2: LGHDT, YNNKEL (reference sequence). V lost 0 bases and J lost 10, with 13 bases in between. The CDR3 loop reads CASSQERGSGEQFF. CDR3 sequence (DNA): TGTGCCAGCAGCCAAGAACGGGGGTCAGGAGAGCAGTTCTTC.

The CDR3 loop is CASSALAGGPYEQYF. CDR3 coding DNA: TGTGCCAGCAGCGCGCTAGCGGGAGGACCCTACGAGCAGTACTTC. This chain connects TRBV27 to TRBJ2-7; 11 bases agree with TRBD2. The V gene's germline CDR1 is MNHEY and CDR2 SMNVEV (reference sequence). V trimming: 6 bases; J trimming: 2 bases; junction bases outside the gene matches: 6. The CDR3 runs 15 residues.

About this clonotype itself: One base away lies a much larger clone, so this may be a sequencing read error. The rearrangement uses TRBV7-2 and TRBJ2-7; D assignment may be TRBD1 or TRBD2 (5 bases each). The CDR3 has 14 residues. The V gene's germline CDR1 is SGHTA and CDR2 FQGNSA. The CDR3 reads CASGLDGGAYEQYF. In nucleotides, the CDR3 is TGTGCCAGCGGCTTAGATGGGGGAGCCTACGAGCAGTACTTC.

The chain carries TRBV6-4 and TRBJ2-1; D perhaps matches TRBD2 (5 bases). Trimming stripped 2 bases from V and 10 bases from J, with 12 bases between. CDR3 length equals 13 residues. Germline V gene sequence: CDR1 MRHNA, CDR2 SNTAGT. CDR3 coding DNA: TGTGCCAGCAGTGACCCCCCTGGCGGGGAGCAGTTCTTC. As protein: CASSDPPGGEQFF.

A few counts support this clonotype. The chain links TRBV7-2 to TRBJ1-2, with 9 bases aligning to TRBD1. Germline lookup yields CDR1 SGHTA and CDR2 FQGNSA. The V gene end was trimmed by 4 bases and the J gene end by 8 bases; junction bases not matched to a gene: 5. This CDR3 region has 13 residues. CDR3 nucleotide sequence: TGTGCCAGCAGCTCACAGGGGGCGCAGGGCTACACCTTC. It translates to CASSSQGAQGYTF.

Only a few counts were recorded for this clonotype. The chain has TRBV21-1 and TRBJ2-7; the table's D call of TRBD1 was not tested on the DNA. TRBV21-1 is tagged as a pseudogene. This CDR3 is built from 12 residues. Here the CDR3 reads CASSNVSGRQYF. The DNA for the CDR3 is TGTGCCAGCAGCAATGTCTCCGGGCGGCAGTACTTC.

This chain joins TRBV29-1 and TRBJ2-5; D is unresolved. The CDR3 sequence is 13 residues long. The germline V and J ends were trimmed by 4 bases and 4 bases, with 13 bases remaining between them. Germline V lookup: CDR1 SQVTM, CDR2 ANQGSEA. As DNA, the CDR3 is TGCAGCGTTGTCCCTGGGCCGTCAGAGACCCAGTACTTC. This codes for CSVVPGPSETQYF.

This clonotype was seen only a few times. The V call is TRBV6-5, the J call TRBJ1-1; no definite D call. Trimming cost V 1 base and J 1 base, with 10 bases left between them. CDR1 is MNHEY and CDR2 is SVGAGI in the germline V gene. The CDR3 loop spans 15 amino acids. CDR3 DNA: TGTGCCAGCAGTTACTTTCAGGACCCGAACACTGAAGCTTTCTTT. This sequence encodes CASSYFQDPNTEAFF.

This chain links TRBV15 with TRBJ2-5, with D hard to call. The CDR3 runs 15 residues. Germline loops: CDR1 LNHNV, CDR2 YYDKDF (reference sequence). The V gene lost 6 bases and the J gene lost 4 bases, with 18 bases spanning the gap. The CDR3, as DNA: TGTGCCACCAGGACGAAAAATTTATGGGGAGAGACCCAGTACTTC. It yields the protein CATRTKNLWGETQYF.

The chain links TRBV6-5 to TRBJ1-1; TRBD1 is a possible D gene (6 bases). Germline-derived CDR1 and CDR2 are MNHEY and SVGAGI. The CDR3 spans 13 residues. V was clipped by 8 bases and J by 1 base, with 11 bases between them. CDR3 residues: CASGGLGNTEAFF. The CDR3 DNA reads as TGTGCCAGCGGGGGCTTGGGGAACACTGAAGCTTTCTTT.

This clonotype occurred a few times. The chain uses TRBV6-4 and TRBJ2-7, with TRBD1 as a possible D gene (6 bases). This CDR3 is 16 amino acids long. V gave up 6 bases and J gave up 4 bases, with 22 bases separating them. Germline loops: CDR1 MRHNA, CDR2 SNTAGT. The CDR3 spells CASRAKSGQRIYEQYF. CDR3 DNA: TGTGCCAGCAGAGCGAAATCGGGACAAAGGATTTACGAGCAGTACTTC.